Here is one T cell receptor beta chain with its context. This sample includes further DNA sequences coding for the same CDR3. Germline assignment: CDR1 LNHDA and CDR2 SQIVND (reference sequence). J was trimmed by 2 bases and V by 4 bases; bases with no gene match: 6. There are 15 residues in the CDR3. This entry comes from a study of blood T cell repertoires in COVID-19. Followed over time, Seattle patients had been enrolled while infection was active. Only in-frame clones appear in the TCRdb table, and some are missing; sequencing was by immunoSEQ multiplex PCR. The sample lists approximately 290,000 clones; more than 85% were seen once.

The rearrangement uses TRBV19 and TRBJ1-1, with 8 positions matching TRBD1. The source is a woman under 40 with COVID-19, enrolled during active disease. Sequencing was carried out using peripheral blood. The DNA for the CDR3 is TGTGCCAGTAGTAGGGAAGACAGGGGAAACACTGAAGCTTTCTTT. Translation gives CASSREDRGNTEAFF.